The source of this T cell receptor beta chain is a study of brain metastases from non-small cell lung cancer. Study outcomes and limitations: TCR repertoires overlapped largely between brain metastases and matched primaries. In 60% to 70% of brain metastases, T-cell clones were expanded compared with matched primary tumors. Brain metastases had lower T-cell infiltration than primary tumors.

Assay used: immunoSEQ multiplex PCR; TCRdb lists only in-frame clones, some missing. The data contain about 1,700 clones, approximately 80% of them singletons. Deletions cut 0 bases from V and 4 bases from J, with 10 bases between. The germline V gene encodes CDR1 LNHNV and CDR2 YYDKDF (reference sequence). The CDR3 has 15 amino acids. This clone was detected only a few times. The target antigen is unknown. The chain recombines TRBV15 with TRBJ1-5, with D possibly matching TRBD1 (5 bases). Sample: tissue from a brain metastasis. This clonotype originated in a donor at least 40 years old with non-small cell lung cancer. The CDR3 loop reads CATSRDLRGNQPQHF. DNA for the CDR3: TGTGCCACCAGCAGAGATCTCCGGGGGAATCAGCCCCAGCATTTT.